This T cell receptor (beta chain) was observed in a study of blood T cell repertoires in COVID-19. Study at large: The study drew acute and convalescent COVID-19 samples from the United States, Italy and Spain.

The V gene's germline CDR1 is SGHRS and CDR2 YFSETQ. This CDR3 comprises 14 residues. Trimming pared 4 bases from V and 5 bases from J, leaving 10 bases between. TCRdb's table, derived via immunoSEQ multiplex PCR, lists solely in-frame clones and lacks some. In the table there are about 190,000 clones, about 81% of which are singletons. This sequence originates from a woman aged 55-69 years with COVID-19, enrolled during active disease. J is TRBJ1-6 and V is TRBV5-1, with D possibly TRBD1 on 5 matching bases. The specimen sequenced was peripheral blood. The chain's CDR3 is CASSLGGDNSPLHF. The CDR3 nucleotides read TGCGCCAGCAGCCTTGGAGGGGATAATTCACCCCTCCACTTT.